Presented here are 8 T cell receptor beta chains from one specimen sequenced in a study of response to subunit inactivated influenza vaccine (dated by TCRdb to the late 2010s). Receptors were amplified or captured by RT-PCR. The run used an Illumina HiSeq 2500. TCRdb reran the public reads through fastp at Q25 and MiXCR, keeping productive beta chains. Every distinct CDR3 protein forms one entry, paired with its most common genes and DNA. The sample has under 750,000 distinct CDR3 sequences on record, approximately 12% of them singletons. The ten largest make up roughly 10% of the sample. The source was PBMCs from blood, collected on the day of vaccination. The origin of the receptors is a man aged 45-65 years who received an inactivated influenza vaccine. Donor details come from another sample of the same person, matched by shared clones.

The rearrangement joins TRBV20-1 to TRBJ2-1; 9 bases map to TRBD2. CDR3 length equals 14 residues. V was clipped by 4 bases and J by 8 bases; unmatched bases: 9. Germline V gene lookup returns CDR1 DFQATT and CDR2 SNEGSKA (reference sequence). The CDR3 loop is CSAISGGGWDEQFF. The CDR3 bases are TGCAGTGCTATTAGCGGGGGAGGTTGGGATGAGCAGTTCTTC.

The V call is TRBV20-1, the J call TRBJ2-3; 8 positions agree with TRBD2. Germline loops: CDR1 DFQATT, CDR2 SNEGSKA (reference sequence). The CDR3 totals 14 residues. V lost 5 bases to trimming and J lost 4 bases; unmatched junction nucleotides: 8. The CDR3: CSAPREGLSDTQYF. In nucleotides, the CDR3 is TGCAGTGCTCCCCGGGAGGGCCTATCAGATACGCAGTATTTT.

The rearrangement links TRBV7-3 to TRBJ2-1; D is perhaps TRBD2 (6 bases). The CDR3 is 15 residues long. Trimming removed 3 bases at V and 6 bases at J, with 15 bases between. Germline CDR1 SGHTA, CDR2 FQGTGA. As DNA, the CDR3 is TGTGCCAGCAGCTTTAGCGGTCCCCGGGGCAATGAGCAGTTCTTC. It encodes CASSFSGPRGNEQFF.

This clonotype was observed a handful of times. The J gene is TRBJ2-6, the V gene TRBV4-1; D perhaps matches TRBD2 (6 bases). This CDR3 region has 15 residues. V shed 1 base and J shed 3 bases, with 7 bases lying between them. CDR1 and CDR2 (germline): MGHRA, YSYEKL. CDR3 coding DNA: TGCGCCAGCAGCCAAGGGGGGGTTGGGGCCAACGTCCTGACTTTC. Protein sequence: CASSQGGVGANVLTF.

This clonotype was seen only a few times. This sequence joins TRBV2 and TRBJ2-5; the D is unclear. The CDR3 covers 16 residues. Trimming left V 3 bases short and J 0 bases short, with 14 bases between. Germline CDR1 SNHLY, CDR2 FYNNEI. This chain's CDR3 is CASSDGTARYQETQYF. The CDR3 nucleotides are TGTGCCAGCAGTGACGGTACTGCACGATACCAAGAGACCCAGTACTTC.

The chain joins TRBV4-1 to TRBJ2-3; 10 bases map to TRBD1. The CDR3 has 15 residues. Trimming removed 3 bases from V and 3 bases from J; junction bases left unmatched: 3. Germline V gene sequence: CDR1 MGHRA, CDR2 YSYEKL. CDR3 protein: CASSHLDRGTDTQYF. The CDR3 coding sequence is TGCGCCAGCAGCCACCTGGACAGGGGGACAGATACGCAGTATTTT.

This chain uses TRBV7-2 with TRBJ2-1; D may match TRBD1 or TRBD2 (5 bases each). The CDR3 spans 17 residues. With 2 bases removed from V and 2 bases from J, the gap between germline ends came to 16 bases. Germline V CDR1 and CDR2: SGHTA, FQGNSA. This chain's CDR3 is CASSLYTGGTAYNEQFF. DNA of the CDR3: TGTGCCAGCAGCTTATATACTGGGGGTACCGCCTACAATGAGCAGTTCTTC.

The chain uses TRBV30 and TRBJ1-1; 7 nucleotides match TRBD1. Germline V gene sequence: CDR1 GTSNPN, CDR2 SVGIG (reference sequence). J lost 2 bases, V lost 4 bases, and 4 bases had no gene match. The CDR3 covers 13 residues. The DNA for the CDR3 is TGTGCCTGGATAGACAGGGCCAACACTGAAGCTTTCTTT. Residues: CAWIDRANTEAFF.